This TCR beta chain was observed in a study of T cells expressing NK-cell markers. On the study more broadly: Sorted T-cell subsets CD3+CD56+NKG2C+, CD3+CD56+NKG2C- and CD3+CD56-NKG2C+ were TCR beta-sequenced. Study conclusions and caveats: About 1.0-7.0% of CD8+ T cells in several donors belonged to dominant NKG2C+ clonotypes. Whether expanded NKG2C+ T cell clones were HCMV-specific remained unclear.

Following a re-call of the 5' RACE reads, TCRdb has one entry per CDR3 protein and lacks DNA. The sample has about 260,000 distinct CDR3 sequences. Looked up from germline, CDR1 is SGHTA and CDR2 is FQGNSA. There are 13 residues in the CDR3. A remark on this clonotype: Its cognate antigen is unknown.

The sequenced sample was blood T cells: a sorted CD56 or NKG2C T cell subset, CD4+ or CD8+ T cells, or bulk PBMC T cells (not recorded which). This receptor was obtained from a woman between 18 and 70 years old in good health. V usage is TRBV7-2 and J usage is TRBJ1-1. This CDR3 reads CASSLGRETEAFF. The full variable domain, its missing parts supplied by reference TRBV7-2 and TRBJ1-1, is GAGVSQSPSNKVTEKGKDVELRCDPISGHTALYWYRQSLGQGLEFLIYFQGNSAPDKSGLPSDRFSAERTGGSVSTLTIQRTQQEDSAVYLCASSLGRETEAFFGQGTRLTVV.